Reported below is one T cell receptor beta chain. This table comes from immunoSEQ multiplex PCR, and its TCRdb copy is limited to in-frame clones, with some not included. The table lists around 180,000 clones, 80% to 90% of them singletons. This specimen comes from a study of blood T cell repertoires in COVID-19. Overall study context: The origin of the acute and convalescent COVID-19 samples was the United States, Italy and Spain. PBMCs, B-cell-depleted T cells, or T cells were the source of the cDNA or gDNA that made up the material.

Germline loops: CDR1 SGHAT, CDR2 FQNNGV. This CDR3 contains 14 residues. V was pared by 1 base and J by 3 bases, with 10 bases between. The TCR was taken from a human donor with active or convalescent COVID-19. The donor label of this sample is uncertain. The J gene is TRBJ2-7, the V gene TRBV11-2; D remains ambiguous. Sequencing was carried out using peripheral blood. The chain's CDR3 is CASSLGHRGYEQYF. Written as DNA, the CDR3 is TGTGCCAGCAGCTTAGGTCACCGAGGCTACGAGCAGTACTTC.